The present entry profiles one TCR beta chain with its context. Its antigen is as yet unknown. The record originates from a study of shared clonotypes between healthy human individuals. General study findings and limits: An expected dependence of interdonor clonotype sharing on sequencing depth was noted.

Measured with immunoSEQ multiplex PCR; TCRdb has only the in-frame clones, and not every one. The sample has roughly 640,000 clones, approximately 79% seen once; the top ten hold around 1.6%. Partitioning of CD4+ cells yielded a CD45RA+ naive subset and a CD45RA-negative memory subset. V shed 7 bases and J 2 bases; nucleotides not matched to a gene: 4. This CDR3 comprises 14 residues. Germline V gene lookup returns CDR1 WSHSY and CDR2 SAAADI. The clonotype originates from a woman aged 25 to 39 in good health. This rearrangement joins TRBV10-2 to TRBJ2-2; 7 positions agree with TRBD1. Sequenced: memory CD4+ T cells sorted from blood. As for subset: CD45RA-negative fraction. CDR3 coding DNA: TGCGCCAGCAAGGGGGCCTCAAACACCGGGGAGCTGTTTTTT. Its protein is CASKGASNTGELFF.